This is a list of T cell receptor beta chains from one sample in a study of blood T cell repertoires in COVID-19. Using immunoSEQ multiplex PCR, the repertoire was profiled, and TCRdb retains in-frame clones only, with some absent. The sample shows some 140,000 clones, 78% of them seen only once. Sequenced: peripheral blood. The origin of the receptors is a man older than 75 with acute or convalescent COVID-19. Each CDR3 is given with its conserved first and last residue. The order of the fields is D gene, clone size, V gene, J gene, CDR3 DNA, CDR3 protein. D genes are given only for firm matches. Not all rows give a size; the values are once, few, many and, for expanded clones, a class.

d_gene: TRBD2
abundance: NA
v_gene: TRBV7-3
j_gene: TRBJ2-7
CDR3nt: TGTGCCAGCAGCTTACAGCGGGGTAGCTCCTACGAGCAGTACTTC
CDR3aa: CASSLQRGSSYEQYF

d_gene: TRBD2
abundance: NA
v_gene: TRBV3-1/TRBV3-2
j_gene: TRBJ2-2
CDR3nt: TGTGCCAGCAGCCGTGGGACTAGCGGGAGCACCGGGGAGCTGTTTTTT
CDR3aa: CASSRGTSGSTGELFF

d_gene: NA
abundance: NA
v_gene: TRBV18
j_gene: TRBJ2-1
CDR3nt: TGTGCCAGCTCACCACCGAGGGGGAGCTCCTACAATGAGCAGTTCTTC
CDR3aa: CASSPPRGSSYNEQFF

d_gene: TRBD1
abundance: once
v_gene: TRBV11-2
j_gene: TRBJ2-3
CDR3nt: TGTGCCAGCAGCTTAGGTCTCAGGGGGCCAGATACGCAGTATTTT
CDR3aa: CASSLGLRGPDTQYF

d_gene: TRBD1
abundance: NA
v_gene: TRBV10-1
j_gene: TRBJ1-6
CDR3nt: TGCGCCAGCAGCCCAGGGGGGAGCTCACCCCTCCACTTT
CDR3aa: CASSPGGSSPLHF

d_gene: NA
abundance: NA
v_gene: TRBV3-1/TRBV3-2
j_gene: TRBJ1-2
CDR3nt: TGTGCCAGCAGCCAAGAACCTCAGGGGTCGGCCTATGGCTACACCTTC
CDR3aa: CASSQEPQGSAYGYTF

d_gene: NA
abundance: NA
v_gene: TRBV6-5
j_gene: TRBJ1-2
CDR3nt: TGTGCCAGCACCCCCGGGGGGAGTTACTATGGCTACACCTTC
CDR3aa: CASTPGGSYYGYTF

d_gene: NA
abundance: NA
v_gene: TRBV5-1
j_gene: TRBJ2-3
CDR3nt: TGCGCCAGCAAGCCCCCAAGCACAGATACGCAGTATTTT
CDR3aa: CASKPPSTDTQYF

d_gene: TRBD1
abundance: NA
v_gene: TRBV7-9
j_gene: TRBJ2-7
CDR3nt: TGTGCCAGCAGCGAACGAGGACAGGGCTCGGGCTCCTACGAGCAGTACTTC
CDR3aa: CASSERGQGSGSYEQYF

d_gene: NA
abundance: NA
v_gene: TRBV4-1
j_gene: TRBJ1-2
CDR3nt: TGCGCCAGCAGCCAGATTGGCGGGCGGTGGGGCTACACCTTC
CDR3aa: CASSQIGGRWGYTF

d_gene: NA
abundance: NA
v_gene: TRBV7-2
j_gene: TRBJ2-3
CDR3nt: TGTGCCAGCAGCTACCGCGGGACTCCTAGCACAGATACGCAGTATTTT
CDR3aa: CASSYRGTPSTDTQYF

d_gene: NA
abundance: NA
v_gene: TRBV18
j_gene: TRBJ1-6
CDR3nt: TGTGCCAGCTCACCCACCCCGGAGGCAGCCTCCTCCTTT
CDR3aa: CASSPTPEAASSF

d_gene: NA
abundance: NA
v_gene: TRBV24-1
j_gene: TRBJ2-3
CDR3nt: TGTGCCACCAGTGATAGTGGGCGACCCCCAGATACGCAGTATTTT
CDR3aa: CATSDSGRPPDTQYF

d_gene: NA
abundance: NA
v_gene: TRBV4-1
j_gene: TRBJ1-4
CDR3nt: TGCGCCAGCAGCCAAGGACAGGCGGCTAATGAAAAACTGTTTTTT
CDR3aa: CASSQGQAANEKLFF

d_gene: NA
abundance: NA
v_gene: TRBV19
j_gene: TRBJ1-5
CDR3nt: TGTGCCAGTACCCTGGCCATAAGCAATCAGCCCCAGCATTTT
CDR3aa: CASTLAISNQPQHF

d_gene: TRBD1
abundance: NA
v_gene: TRBV11-1
j_gene: TRBJ2-7
CDR3nt: TGTGCCAGCAGCGCAGCTGGACAGGGGAACTCCTACGAGCAGTACTTC
CDR3aa: CASSAAGQGNSYEQYF

d_gene: NA
abundance: NA
v_gene: TRBV5-4
j_gene: TRBJ1-1
CDR3nt: TGTGCCAGCAGCTTGGCTAGCCTGAACACTGAAGCTTTCTTT
CDR3aa: CASSLASLNTEAFF

d_gene: TRBD2
abundance: NA
v_gene: TRBV6-4
j_gene: TRBJ2-1
CDR3nt: TGTGCCAGCAGTGACTCCGAGCGGGGGGACTACAATGAGCAGTTCTTC
CDR3aa: CASSDSERGDYNEQFF

d_gene: NA
abundance: NA
v_gene: TRBV7-2
j_gene: TRBJ2-5
CDR3nt: TGTGCCAGCAGCTTAAACCAGGCAGAGACCCAGTACTTC
CDR3aa: CASSLNQAETQYF

d_gene: NA
abundance: few
v_gene: TRBV28
j_gene: TRBJ1-2
CDR3nt: TGTGCCAGCAGCCCCGGACACCACTATGGCTACACCTTC
CDR3aa: CASSPGHHYGYTF

d_gene: TRBD1
abundance: NA
v_gene: TRBV7-8
j_gene: TRBJ1-1
CDR3nt: TGTGCCAGCAGCTACCGGACTGGGACAGCTAACACTGAAGCTTTCTTT
CDR3aa: CASSYRTGTANTEAFF

d_gene: TRBD2
abundance: NA
v_gene: TRBV19
j_gene: TRBJ2-5
CDR3nt: TGTGCCAGTAGTATTCAAACTAGCGGGGGCCTCGGGGAGACCCAGTACTTC
CDR3aa: CASSIQTSGGLGETQYF

d_gene: TRBD2
abundance: NA
v_gene: TRBV7-2
j_gene: TRBJ2-2
CDR3nt: TGTGCCAGCAGCGGTAGCGGGGGTCCCCGGGGCACCGGGGAGCTGTTTTTT
CDR3aa: CASSGSGGPRGTGELFF

d_gene: TRBD1
abundance: NA
v_gene: TRBV7-2
j_gene: TRBJ1-3
CDR3nt: TGTGCCAGCAGCCCGAGACAGGGGGCCTCTGGAAACACCATATATTTT
CDR3aa: CASSPRQGASGNTIYF

d_gene: NA
abundance: once
v_gene: TRBV19
j_gene: TRBJ1-2
CDR3nt: TGTGCCAGTAGTATAGTCACGGACTCCTATGGCTACACCTTC
CDR3aa: CASSIVTDSYGYTF

d_gene: NA
abundance: once
v_gene: TRBV5-1
j_gene: TRBJ1-1
CDR3nt: TGCGCCAGCAGCTTGGTACCGGGTAGTAACACTGAAGCTTTCTTT
CDR3aa: CASSLVPGSNTEAFF

d_gene: TRBD1
abundance: NA
v_gene: TRBV10-3
j_gene: TRBJ1-1
CDR3nt: TGTGCCATCAAATCGGACAGGGCGGGTACTGAAGCTTTCTTT
CDR3aa: CAIKSDRAGTEAFF

d_gene: NA
abundance: NA
v_gene: TRBV28
j_gene: TRBJ1-2
CDR3nt: TGTGCCAGCAGTCGTGGACTCGGCTACACCTTC
CDR3aa: CASSRGLGYTF

d_gene: NA
abundance: few
v_gene: TRBV19
j_gene: TRBJ1-5
CDR3nt: TGTGCCAGTAGTGTCGACAAAGGTCAGCCCCAGCATTTT
CDR3aa: CASSVDKGQPQHF

d_gene: NA
abundance: NA
v_gene: TRBV5-4
j_gene: TRBJ2-3
CDR3nt: TGTGCCAGCAGCTCGAACCCCGTCCCAGGCACAGATACGCAGTATTTT
CDR3aa: CASSSNPVPGTDTQYF

d_gene: TRBD1
abundance: NA
v_gene: TRBV25-1
j_gene: TRBJ1-6
CDR3nt: TGTGCCAGCAGTGGATTGACAGGGACCCATAATTCACCCCTCCACTTT
CDR3aa: CASSGLTGTHNSPLHF